These T cell receptor beta chains were read from a single sample in a study of blood T cell repertoires in COVID-19. TCRdb's table, derived via immunoSEQ multiplex PCR, lists solely in-frame clones and lacks some. Found here are approximately 430,000 clones, 86% of them singletons; the top ten hold more than 1.4%. What was sequenced was peripheral blood. Receptor source: a woman aged 25 to 39 with active or convalescent COVID-19. Both conserved end residues are part of each CDR3. A D gene is named only where the DNA matches it firmly. The size entry is marked missing in some rows and otherwise reads once, few, many or a size class.

J gene: TRBJ1-6; V gene: TRBV28; clone size: .; CDR3 length: 15; D gene: .; CDR3 DNA: TGTGCCAGCAGTTGGGGCAGGGGATTGAGTTCACCCCTCCACTTT; CDR3 protein: CASSWGRGLSSPLHF
J gene: TRBJ1-1; V gene: TRBV20-1; clone size: .; CDR3 length: 11; D gene: .; CDR3 DNA: TGCAGCCTGACAGGAAACACTGAAGCTTTCTTT; CDR3 protein: CSLTGNTEAFF
J gene: TRBJ2-7; V gene: TRBV11-2; clone size: once; CDR3 length: 16; D gene: TRBD1; CDR3 DNA: TGTGCCAGCAGCTTGACCGGGACAGGGAGAGCAGGCGAGCAGTACTTC; CDR3 protein: CASSLTGTGRAGEQYF
J gene: TRBJ1-3; V gene: TRBV18; clone size: .; CDR3 length: 15; D gene: .; CDR3 DNA: TGTGCCAGCTCACGGGCGACAGACTCTGGAAACACCATATATTTT; CDR3 protein: CASSRATDSGNTIYF
J gene: TRBJ2-7; V gene: TRBV4-1; clone size: .; CDR3 length: 15; D gene: .; CDR3 DNA: TGCGCCAGCAGCCGAGACGACGGGAGCTCCTACGAGCAGTACTTC; CDR3 protein: CASSRDDGSSYEQYF
J gene: TRBJ2-1; V gene: TRBV9; clone size: .; CDR3 length: 15; D gene: .; CDR3 DNA: TGTGCCAGGTGGAGTCTCGGTAGCTCCTACAATGAGCAGTTCTTC; CDR3 protein: CARWSLGSSYNEQFF
J gene: TRBJ1-1; V gene: TRBV7-9; clone size: .; CDR3 length: 13; D gene: .; CDR3 DNA: TGTGCCAGCAGCTTAGCCTTGAACACTGAAGCTTTCTTT; CDR3 protein: CASSLALNTEAFF
J gene: TRBJ2-2; V gene: TRBV10-2; clone size: .; CDR3 length: 17; D gene: TRBD2; CDR3 DNA: TGCGCCAGCAGTGAGCTCCTAGCGGGAGGTTACACCGGGGAGCTGTTTTTT; CDR3 protein: CASSELLAGGYTGELFF
J gene: TRBJ1-6; V gene: TRBV21-1; clone size: .; CDR3 length: 18; D gene: .; CDR3 DNA: TGTGCCAGCAGCTTACCTAGCGTAAAAGGGACAGGTAATTCACCCCTCCACTTT; CDR3 protein: CASSLPSVKGTGNSPLHF
J gene: TRBJ1-1; V gene: TRBV5-1; clone size: .; CDR3 length: 14; D gene: TRBD1; CDR3 DNA: TGCGCCAGCAGCGTGGACCCAGGGGGCCCCGCGACTTTCTTT; CDR3 protein: CASSVDPGGPATFF
J gene: TRBJ2-5; V gene: TRBV18; clone size: .; CDR3 length: 15; D gene: TRBD1; CDR3 DNA: TGTGCCAGCTCCCCAAACGGACAGGGGGGCGAGACCCAGTACTTC; CDR3 protein: CASSPNGQGGETQYF
J gene: TRBJ2-7; V gene: TRBV10-1; clone size: once; CDR3 length: 15; D gene: TRBD1; CDR3 DNA: TGCGCCAGCACCCCTCCGACAGGGGGCCTCTACGAGCAGTACTTC; CDR3 protein: CASTPPTGGLYEQYF
J gene: TRBJ1-2; V gene: TRBV5-5; clone size: .; CDR3 length: 15; D gene: .; CDR3 DNA: TGTGCCAGCAGCTCGGGACATCCCGCTAACTATGGCTACACCTTC; CDR3 protein: CASSSGHPANYGYTF
J gene: TRBJ1-3; V gene: TRBV5-1; clone size: .; CDR3 length: 15; D gene: .; CDR3 DNA: TGCGCCAGCAGCTTGGTAGGAGACTCTGGAAACACCATATATTTT; CDR3 protein: CASSLVGDSGNTIYF
J gene: TRBJ1-5; V gene: TRBV7-2; clone size: .; CDR3 length: 15; D gene: .; CDR3 DNA: TGTGCCAGCAGCTTAGGAGGCTATAGCAATCAGCCCCAGCATTTT; CDR3 protein: CASSLGGYSNQPQHF
J gene: TRBJ1-1; V gene: TRBV5-1; clone size: .; CDR3 length: 15; D gene: TRBD1; CDR3 DNA: TGCGCCAGCAGCTTGACAGGGGCCAGGAACACTGAAGCTTTCTTT; CDR3 protein: CASSLTGARNTEAFF
J gene: TRBJ1-6; V gene: TRBV10-1; clone size: .; CDR3 length: 12; D gene: .; CDR3 DNA: TGCGCCAGCAGTGAGGGTAGTTCACCCCTCCACTTT; CDR3 protein: CASSEGSSPLHF
J gene: TRBJ1-6; V gene: TRBV10-1; clone size: .; CDR3 length: 12; D gene: .; CDR3 DNA: TGCGCCAGCAGTTCAGGAAATTCACCCCTCCACTTT; CDR3 protein: CASSSGNSPLHF
J gene: TRBJ1-1; V gene: TRBV19; clone size: .; CDR3 length: 16; D gene: .; CDR3 DNA: TGTGCCAGTAGTATTCCACGCCAGGGCACGAACACTGAAGCTTTCTTT; CDR3 protein: CASSIPRQGTNTEAFF
J gene: TRBJ2-3; V gene: TRBV12-5; clone size: once; CDR3 length: 18; D gene: TRBD2; CDR3 DNA: TGTGCTAGTGGTTCCTCCCTGGGACTAGCGGGAATCACAGATACGCAGTATTTT; CDR3 protein: CASGSSLGLAGITDTQYF
J gene: TRBJ2-5; V gene: TRBV2; clone size: .; CDR3 length: 16; D gene: .; CDR3 DNA: TGTGCCAGCAGTCCCCCGCGGAGGACCGGTGAAGAGACCCAGTACTTC; CDR3 protein: CASSPPRRTGEETQYF
J gene: TRBJ2-3; V gene: TRBV4-1; clone size: .; CDR3 length: 17; D gene: .; CDR3 DNA: TGCGCCAGCAGCCAAGATCGGGGGGCGAAGGGCACAGATACGCAGTATTTT; CDR3 protein: CASSQDRGAKGTDTQYF
J gene: TRBJ1-1; V gene: TRBV27; clone size: .; CDR3 length: 15; D gene: .; CDR3 DNA: TGTGCCAGCAGTTCCTACAGGGTTACGAACACTGAAGCTTTCTTT; CDR3 protein: CASSSYRVTNTEAFF
J gene: TRBJ2-1; V gene: TRBV5-6; clone size: .; CDR3 length: 16; D gene: TRBD1; CDR3 DNA: TGTGCCAGCAGCTGGCCAACCGGGACAGCATACAATGAGCAGTTCTTC; CDR3 protein: CASSWPTGTAYNEQFF
J gene: TRBJ2-7; V gene: TRBV14; clone size: once; CDR3 length: 18; D gene: TRBD2; CDR3 DNA: TGTGCCAGCAGCCAGGCACTAGCGGGAGGTCTCTATGCGTACGAGCAGTACTTC; CDR3 protein: CASSQALAGGLYAYEQYF
J gene: TRBJ1-6; V gene: TRBV7-9; clone size: .; CDR3 length: 12; D gene: .; CDR3 DNA: TGTGCCAGCAGCTTCCCTAACTCACCCCTCCACTTT; CDR3 protein: CASSFPNSPLHF
J gene: TRBJ1-4; V gene: TRBV7-9; clone size: .; CDR3 length: 16; D gene: .; CDR3 DNA: TGTGCCAGCAGCTTAGCGGCGGCAACAACTAATGAAAAACTGTTTTTT; CDR3 protein: CASSLAAATTNEKLFF
J gene: TRBJ2-5; V gene: TRBV6-2/TRBV6-3; clone size: .; CDR3 length: 16; D gene: TRBD2; CDR3 DNA: TGTGCCAGCAGCTCGCGGTATCAGACGCGGGGGGAGACCCAGTACTTC; CDR3 protein: CASSSRYQTRGETQYF
J gene: TRBJ1-1; V gene: TRBV5-8; clone size: .; CDR3 length: 16; D gene: .; CDR3 DNA: TGTGCCATCAACCGGGACACAAGTATGGCGTACACTGAAGCTTTCTTT; CDR3 protein: CAINRDTSMAYTEAFF
J gene: TRBJ2-3; V gene: TRBV5-1; clone size: .; CDR3 length: 15; D gene: .; CDR3 DNA: TGCGCCAGCAGCTTACCCTCGACTAGCACAGATACGCAGTATTTT; CDR3 protein: CASSLPSTSTDTQYF
J gene: TRBJ1-2; V gene: TRBV27; clone size: .; CDR3 length: 15; D gene: .; CDR3 DNA: TGTGCCAGCAGTTTAACGGGGGAGGGAAGATATGGCTACACCTTC; CDR3 protein: CASSLTGEGRYGYTF
J gene: TRBJ1-5; V gene: TRBV3-1/TRBV3-2; clone size: once; CDR3 length: 14; D gene: TRBD1; CDR3 DNA: TGTGCCAGCAGCCGACAGGGGGCCAATCAGCCCCAGCATTTT; CDR3 protein: CASSRQGANQPQHF
J gene: TRBJ1-2; V gene: TRBV7-9; clone size: few; CDR3 length: 17; D gene: TRBD1; CDR3 DNA: TGTGCCAGCAGCTTAGCTAGACAGGGGGCGCCGGACTATGGCTACACCTTC; CDR3 protein: CASSLARQGAPDYGYTF
J gene: TRBJ2-1; V gene: TRBV18; clone size: .; CDR3 length: 15; D gene: TRBD1; CDR3 DNA: TGTGCCAGCTCACGACAGGGGCCCGTGGGCAATGAGCAGTTCTTC; CDR3 protein: CASSRQGPVGNEQFF
J gene: TRBJ2-1; V gene: TRBV5-1; clone size: .; CDR3 length: 14; D gene: TRBD2; CDR3 DNA: TGCGCCAGCAGAGCGGGGGGAAATGTAAATGAGCAGTTCTTC; CDR3 protein: CASRAGGNVNEQFF
J gene: TRBJ2-5; V gene: TRBV6-5; clone size: .; CDR3 length: 14; D gene: .; CDR3 DNA: TGTGCCAGCAGTTCGGGACTGACGGGAGAGACCCAGTACTTC; CDR3 protein: CASSSGLTGETQYF
J gene: TRBJ2-7; V gene: TRBV18; clone size: .; CDR3 length: 20; D gene: TRBD2; CDR3 DNA: TGTGCCAGCTCACCCACAACCGGGACTAGCGGGCCCAAGGTTTCCTACGAGCAGTACTTC; CDR3 protein: CASSPTTGTSGPKVSYEQYF
J gene: TRBJ2-5; V gene: TRBV2; clone size: .; CDR3 length: 13; D gene: TRBD2; CDR3 DNA: TGTGCCAGCAGCCCCGGGACTAGGGAGACCCAGTACTTC; CDR3 protein: CASSPGTRETQYF
J gene: TRBJ2-7; V gene: TRBV23-1; clone size: .; CDR3 length: 15; D gene: TRBD1; CDR3 DNA: TGCGCCAGCAGGTTCGGGACAGGGGCCCCCTACGAGCAGTACTTC; CDR3 protein: CASRFGTGAPYEQYF
J gene: TRBJ2-7; V gene: TRBV15; clone size: .; CDR3 length: 15; D gene: .; CDR3 DNA: TGTGCCACCAGCAGAGGAGGGATGAGCTCCTACGAGCAGTACTTC; CDR3 protein: CATSRGGMSSYEQYF
J gene: TRBJ2-1; V gene: TRBV7-2; clone size: .; CDR3 length: 16; D gene: TRBD2; CDR3 DNA: TGTGCCAGCAGCTTAAAGGGGAGGGAGGGAGGAAATGAGCAGTTCTTC; CDR3 protein: CASSLKGREGGNEQFF